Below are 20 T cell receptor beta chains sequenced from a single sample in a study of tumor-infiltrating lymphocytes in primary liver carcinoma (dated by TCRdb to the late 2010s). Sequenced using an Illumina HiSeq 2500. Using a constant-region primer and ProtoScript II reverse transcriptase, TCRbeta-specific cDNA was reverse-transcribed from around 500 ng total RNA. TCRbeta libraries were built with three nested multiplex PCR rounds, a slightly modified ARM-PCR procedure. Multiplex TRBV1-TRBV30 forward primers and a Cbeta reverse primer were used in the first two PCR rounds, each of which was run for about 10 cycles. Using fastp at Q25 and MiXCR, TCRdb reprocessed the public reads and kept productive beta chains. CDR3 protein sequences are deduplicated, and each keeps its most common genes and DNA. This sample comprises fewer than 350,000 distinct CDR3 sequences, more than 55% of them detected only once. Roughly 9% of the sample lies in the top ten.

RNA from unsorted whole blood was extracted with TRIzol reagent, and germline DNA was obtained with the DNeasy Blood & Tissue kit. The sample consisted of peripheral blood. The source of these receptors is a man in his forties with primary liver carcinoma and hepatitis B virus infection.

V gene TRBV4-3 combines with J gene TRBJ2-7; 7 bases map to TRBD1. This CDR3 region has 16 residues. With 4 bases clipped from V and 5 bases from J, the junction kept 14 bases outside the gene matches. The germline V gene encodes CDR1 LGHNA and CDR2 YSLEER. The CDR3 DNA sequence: TGCGCCAGCAGCCTAAACACCGGGATAGGGGGCAACGAGCAGTACTTC. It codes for CASSLNTGIGGNEQYF.

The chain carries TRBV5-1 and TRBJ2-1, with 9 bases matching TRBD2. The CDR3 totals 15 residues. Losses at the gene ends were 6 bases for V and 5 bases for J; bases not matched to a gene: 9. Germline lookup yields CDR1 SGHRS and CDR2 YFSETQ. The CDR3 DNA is TGCGCCAGCACCGCCATAGCGGGAGTGGACAATGAGCAGTTCTTC. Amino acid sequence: CASTAIAGVDNEQFF.

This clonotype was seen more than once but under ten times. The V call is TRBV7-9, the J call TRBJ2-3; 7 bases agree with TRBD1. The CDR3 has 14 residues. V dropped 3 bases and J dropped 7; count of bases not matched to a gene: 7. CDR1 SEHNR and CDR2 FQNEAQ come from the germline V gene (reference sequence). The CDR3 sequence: CASSLVSQGNTQYF. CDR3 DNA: TGTGCCAGCAGCTTGGTATCACAGGGGAATACGCAGTATTTT.

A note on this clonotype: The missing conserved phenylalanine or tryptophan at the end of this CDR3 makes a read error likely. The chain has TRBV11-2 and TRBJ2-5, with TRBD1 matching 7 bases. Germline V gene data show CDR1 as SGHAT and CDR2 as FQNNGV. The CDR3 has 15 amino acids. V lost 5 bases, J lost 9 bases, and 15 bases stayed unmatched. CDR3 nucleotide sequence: TGTGCCAGCAGCCCAGTGACAGGGATCGTGGAGGCCCAGTACTAC. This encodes CASSPVTGIVEAQYY.

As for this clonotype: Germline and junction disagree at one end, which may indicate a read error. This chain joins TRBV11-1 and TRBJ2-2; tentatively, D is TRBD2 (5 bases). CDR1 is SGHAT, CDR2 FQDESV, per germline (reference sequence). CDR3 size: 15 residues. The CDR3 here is CSSSKSRGETWELFF. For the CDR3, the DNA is TGTTCCAGCAGCAAATCACGGGGTGAGACCTGGGAGCTGTTTTTT.

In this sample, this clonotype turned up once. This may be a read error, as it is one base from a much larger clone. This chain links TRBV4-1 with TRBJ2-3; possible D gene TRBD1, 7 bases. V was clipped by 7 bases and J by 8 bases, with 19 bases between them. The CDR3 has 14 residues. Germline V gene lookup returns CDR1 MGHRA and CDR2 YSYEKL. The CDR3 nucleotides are TGCGCCAGCAAGGTGGCGGAGGGGGCAGGTACGCAGTATTTT. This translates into CASKVAEGAGTQYF.

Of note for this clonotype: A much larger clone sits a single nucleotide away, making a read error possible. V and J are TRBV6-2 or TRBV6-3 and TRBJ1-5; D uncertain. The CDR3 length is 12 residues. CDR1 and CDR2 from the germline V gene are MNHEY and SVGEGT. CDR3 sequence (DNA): TGTGCCAGCAGTCCTCGTGAGCAGCCCCAGCTTTTT. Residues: CASSPREQPQLF.

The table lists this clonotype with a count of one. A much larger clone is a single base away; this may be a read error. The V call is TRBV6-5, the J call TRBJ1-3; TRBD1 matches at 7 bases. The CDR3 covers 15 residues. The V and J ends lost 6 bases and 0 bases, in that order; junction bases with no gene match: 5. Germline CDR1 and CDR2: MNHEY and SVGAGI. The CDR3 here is CASSRGQSSGNTIYF. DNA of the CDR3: TGTGCCAGCAGCCGGGGACAGTCCTCTGGAAACACCATATATTTT.

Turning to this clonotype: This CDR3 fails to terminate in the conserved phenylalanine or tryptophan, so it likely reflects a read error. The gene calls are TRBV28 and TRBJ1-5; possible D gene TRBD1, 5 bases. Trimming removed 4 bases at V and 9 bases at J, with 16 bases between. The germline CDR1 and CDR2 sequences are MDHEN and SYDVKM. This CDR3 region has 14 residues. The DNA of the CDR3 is TGTGCCAGCAGTTCCTTCGGGGGGTATTGGCCCCAGCATCTT. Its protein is CASSSFGGYWPQHL.

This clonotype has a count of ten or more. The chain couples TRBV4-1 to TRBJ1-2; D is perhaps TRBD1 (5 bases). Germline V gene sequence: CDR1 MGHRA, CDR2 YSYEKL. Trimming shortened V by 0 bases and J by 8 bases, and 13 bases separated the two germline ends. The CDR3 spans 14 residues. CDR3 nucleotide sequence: TGCGCCAGCAGCCAAGAAGGAGGGGTGAAAGGCTACACCTTC. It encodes CASSQEGGVKGYTF.

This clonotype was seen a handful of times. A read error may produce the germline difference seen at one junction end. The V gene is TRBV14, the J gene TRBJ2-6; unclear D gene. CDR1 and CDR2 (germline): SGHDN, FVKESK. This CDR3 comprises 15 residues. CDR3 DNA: TGTGTCAGCAGCCAAGAGACGGCAGAGGCCAACGTCCTGACTTTC. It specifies CVSSQETAEANVLTF.

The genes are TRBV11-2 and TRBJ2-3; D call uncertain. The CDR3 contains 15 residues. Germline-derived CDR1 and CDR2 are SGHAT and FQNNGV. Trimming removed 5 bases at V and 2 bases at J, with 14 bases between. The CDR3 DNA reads TGTGCCAGCAGCATATCCCTTTTTGACACAGATACGCAGTATTTT. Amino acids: CASSISLFDTDTQYF.

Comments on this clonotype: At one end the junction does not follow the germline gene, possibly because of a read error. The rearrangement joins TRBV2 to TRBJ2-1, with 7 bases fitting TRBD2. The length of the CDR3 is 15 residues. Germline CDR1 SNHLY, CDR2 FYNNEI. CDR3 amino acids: CVSSEEAGEYNEQFF. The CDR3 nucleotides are TGTGTCAGCAGTGAAGAGGCGGGAGAGTACAACGAGCAGTTCTTC.

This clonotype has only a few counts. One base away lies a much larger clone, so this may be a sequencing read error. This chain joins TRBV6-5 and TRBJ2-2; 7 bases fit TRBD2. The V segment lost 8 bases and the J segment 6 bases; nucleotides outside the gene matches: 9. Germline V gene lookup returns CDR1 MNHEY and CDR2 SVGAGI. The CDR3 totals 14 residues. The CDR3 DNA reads TGTGCCAGCGTCTGGGACTACGGCTCCGGGGAGCTGTTTTTT. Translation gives CASVWDYGSGELFF.

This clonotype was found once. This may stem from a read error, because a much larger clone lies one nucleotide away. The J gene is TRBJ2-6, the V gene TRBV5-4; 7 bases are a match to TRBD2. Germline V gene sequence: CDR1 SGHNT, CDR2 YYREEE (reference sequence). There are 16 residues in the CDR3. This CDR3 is CASSVGGVTGANVLAF. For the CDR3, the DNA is TGTGCCAGCAGCGTGGGAGGGGTCACTGGGGCCAACGTCCTGGCTTTC.

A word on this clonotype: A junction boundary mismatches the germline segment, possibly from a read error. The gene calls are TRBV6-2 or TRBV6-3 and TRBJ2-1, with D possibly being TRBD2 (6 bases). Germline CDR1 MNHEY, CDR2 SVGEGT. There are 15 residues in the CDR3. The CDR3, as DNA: TGTGCAAGCGGCCGGAGCGGGCCCTCCAACAATGAGCAGTTATTC. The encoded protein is CASGRSGPSNNEQLF.

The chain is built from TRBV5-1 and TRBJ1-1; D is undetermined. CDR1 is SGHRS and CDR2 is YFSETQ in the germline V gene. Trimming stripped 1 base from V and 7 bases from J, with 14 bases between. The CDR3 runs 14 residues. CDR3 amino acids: CASSLTGDGLEAFF. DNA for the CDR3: TGCGCCAGCAGCTTGACCGGGGATGGCCTTGAAGCTTTCTTT.

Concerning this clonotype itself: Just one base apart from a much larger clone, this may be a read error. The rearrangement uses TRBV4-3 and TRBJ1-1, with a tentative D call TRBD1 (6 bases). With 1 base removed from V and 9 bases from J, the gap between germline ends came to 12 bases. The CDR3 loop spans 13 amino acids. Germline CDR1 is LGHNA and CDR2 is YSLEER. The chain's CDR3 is CASSQGGGEKAFF. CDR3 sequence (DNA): TGCGCCAGCAGCCAAGGAGGGGGGGAGAAAGCTTTCTTT.

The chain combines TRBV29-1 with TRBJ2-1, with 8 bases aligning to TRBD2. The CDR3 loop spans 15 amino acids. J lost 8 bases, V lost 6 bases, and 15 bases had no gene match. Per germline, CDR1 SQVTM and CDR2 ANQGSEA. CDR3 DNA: TGCAGCGTAGACATGGGAAGGACTAGCAGCCATGAGCAGTTCTTC. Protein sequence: CSVDMGRTSSHEQFF.

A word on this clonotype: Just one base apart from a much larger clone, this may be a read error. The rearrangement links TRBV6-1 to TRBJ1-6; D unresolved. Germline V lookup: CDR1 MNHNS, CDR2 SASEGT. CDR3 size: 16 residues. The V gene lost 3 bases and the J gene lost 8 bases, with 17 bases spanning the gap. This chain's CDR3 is CASSDLWSGNDSPLHF. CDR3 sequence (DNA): TGTGCCAGCAGTGACTTATGGTCGGGTAACGATTCACCCCTCCACTTT.